This T cell receptor (beta chain) originates from a study of T cells after yellow fever vaccination. As for the study in general: Preparation of the low-cell-number fractions used SMART-Seq v4 Ultra Low Input.

5'RACE template switching produced TCR cDNA carrying a universal primer site and UMIs. TCRdb recomputed calls from the 5' RACE reads with MiXCR, one row per CDR3 protein. This sample yields some 320,000 distinct CDR3 sequences, of which roughly 8.7% are seen a single time; about 3% belongs to the top ten. This clonotype was detected only a few times. Its matching antigen is unknown. Germline V gene data show CDR1 as SGHDT and CDR2 as YYEEEE. The V end was cut by 3 bases, the J end by 2 bases, with 24 bases between. CDR3 size: 19 residues. Study-level findings and limits: Peak timing came faster in the weaker secondary response, day 5 versus 15. Clones from primary vaccination mostly reappeared after the booster (around 97% CD4, around 90% CD8).

V gene TRBV5-6 combines with J gene TRBJ2-1; D assignment may be TRBD1 or TRBD2 (7 bases each). The sequencing here drew on CD4+ T cells sorted from PBMCs, taken 5 days after the yellow fever booster vaccination. This TCR was recovered from a man aged 18 to 35 who received the YFV17D yellow fever vaccine. DNA for the CDR3: TGTGCCAGCAGCTCAGCCCACTCAGGGGGGGGGTGGACCTACAATGAGCAGTTCTTC. It specifies CASSSAHSGGGWTYNEQFF.